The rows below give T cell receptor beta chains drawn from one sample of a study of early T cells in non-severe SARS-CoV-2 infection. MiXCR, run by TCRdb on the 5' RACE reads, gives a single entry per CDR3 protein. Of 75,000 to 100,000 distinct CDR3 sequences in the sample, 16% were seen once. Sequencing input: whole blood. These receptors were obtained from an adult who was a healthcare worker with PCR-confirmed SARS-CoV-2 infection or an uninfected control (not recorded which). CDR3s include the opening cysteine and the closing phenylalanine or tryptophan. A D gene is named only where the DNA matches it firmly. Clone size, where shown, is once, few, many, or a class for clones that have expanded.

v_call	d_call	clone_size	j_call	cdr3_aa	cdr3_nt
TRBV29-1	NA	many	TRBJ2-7	CSVASGPYEQYF	TGCAGCGTTGCGTCGGGCCCCTACGAGCAGTACTTC
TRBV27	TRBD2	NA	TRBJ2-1	CASSLWGLAGVTYNEQFF	TGTGCCAGCAGTTTATGGGGTCTGGCGGGAGTAACCTACAATGAGCAGTTCTTC
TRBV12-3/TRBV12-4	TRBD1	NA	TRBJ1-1	CASRTGTENTEAFF	TGTGCCAGCAGGACCGGGACAGAGAACACTGAAGCTTTCTTT
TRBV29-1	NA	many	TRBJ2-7	CSVDSGSGQYF	TGCAGCGTTGACTCGGGGTCGGGGCAGTACTTC
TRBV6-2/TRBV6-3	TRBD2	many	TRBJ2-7	CASSYAGGPNEQYF	TGTGCCAGCAGTTACGCGGGAGGGCCTAACGAGCAGTACTTC
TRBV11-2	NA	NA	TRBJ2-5	CASSSAVQETQYF	TGTGCCAGCAGCTCCGCGGTTCAAGAGACCCAGTACTTC
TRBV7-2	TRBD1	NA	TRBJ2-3	CASSLSRDSGDTQYF	TGTGCCAGCAGCTTGTCCCGGGACAGTGGAGATACGCAGTATTTT
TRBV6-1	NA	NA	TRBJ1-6	CASSGGKTRKNYNSPLHF	TGTGCCAGCAGTGGGGGAAAGACCCGAAAGAACTATAATTCACCCCTCCACTTT
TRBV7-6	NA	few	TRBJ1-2	CASSLEARVSSGYTF	TGTGCCAGCAGCTTAGAGGCCAGGGTTTCTTCTGGCTACACCTTC
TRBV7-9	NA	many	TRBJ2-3	CASSLRQGTDTQYF	TGTGCCAGCAGCTTAAGGCAGGGCACAGATACGCAGTATTTT
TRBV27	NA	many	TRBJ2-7	CASGQKSSYEQYF	TGTGCCAGCGGACAAAAAAGCTCCTACGAGCAGTACTTC
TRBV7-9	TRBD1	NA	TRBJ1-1	CASSLGRGSENTEAFF	TGTGCCAGCAGCTTGGGCAGGGGGTCGGAGAACACTGAAGCTTTCTTT
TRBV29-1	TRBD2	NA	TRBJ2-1	CSVEALAGYNEQFF	TGCAGCGTTGAGGCGCTAGCGGGGTACAATGAGCAGTTCTTC
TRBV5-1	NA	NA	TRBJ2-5	CASSSSGTRIQVTQYF	TGCGCCAGCAGCTCATCCGGGACAAGAATTCAAGTGACCCAGTACTTC
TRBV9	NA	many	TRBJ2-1	CASSENWGGYNEQFF	TGTGCCAGCAGCGAGAATTGGGGTGGCTACAATGAGCAGTTCTTC
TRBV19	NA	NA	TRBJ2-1	CASSTPYNEQFF	TGTGCCAGTAGTACCCCATACAATGAGCAGTTCTTC
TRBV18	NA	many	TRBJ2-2	CASSPTTGELFF	TGTGCCAGCTCACCAACCACCGGGGAGCTGTTTTTT
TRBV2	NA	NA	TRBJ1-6	CASRDRLVRNSPLHF	TGTGCCAGCAGAGACCGCTTAGTCCGCAATTCACCCCTCCACTTT
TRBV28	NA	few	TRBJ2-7	CASSSTTAYEQYF	TGTGCCAGCAGTTCCACTACGGCCTACGAGCAGTACTTC
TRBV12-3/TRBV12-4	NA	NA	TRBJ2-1	CASSEILGGGQEQFF	TGTGCCAGCAGCGAAATACTGGGGGGGGGCCAGGAGCAGTTCTTC